One sample yielded the 19 T cell receptor beta chains listed below, sequenced in a study of cytotoxic CD8 clonotypes in ibrutinib-treated CLL. Sequencing was performed with immunoSEQ multiplex PCR; in TCRdb, only in-frame clones are kept and a portion is missing. This sample yields 140,000 or so clones, of which approximately 80% are seen a single time; about 13% belongs to the top ten. The sample in question was PBMCs, obtained after 12 months of ibrutinib treatment. Receptors originate from a human donor with chronic lymphocytic leukemia.

The chain uses TRBV5-4 and TRBJ2-3; D ambiguous. CDR1 is SGHNT and CDR2 is YYREEE in the germline V gene (reference sequence). This CDR3 is built from 15 residues. V lost 5 bases and J 3 bases, leaving 16 bases between the germline ends. The CDR3 DNA reads TGTGCCAGCAGTAGCAGACACGCACTAACAGATACGCAGTATTTT. This gives the protein CASSSRHALTDTQYF.

This sequence joins TRBV29-1 and TRBJ1-1; 8 bases match TRBD1. The CDR3 spans 12 residues. Germline-derived CDR1 and CDR2 are SQVTM and ANQGSEA. The V and J ends lost 7 bases and 8 bases, in that order; junction bases with no gene match: 9. In DNA, the CDR3 is TGCAGCGGTGGGGCCGGGACAGGAGAAGCTTTCTTT. It is translated as CSGGAGTGEAFF.

CDR3 in amino acids: CASSIQGGYGYTF. The CDR3 DNA is TGTGCCAGCAGCATCCAGGGGGGCTATGGCTACACCTTC. The V gene is TRBV27, the J gene TRBJ1-2; 7 positions match TRBD1. This CDR3 comprises 13 residues. The V gene's germline CDR1 is MNHEY and CDR2 SMNVEV (reference sequence). The junction had 5 bases not matched to a gene; V was cut back by 6 bases and J by 4 bases.

The chain joins TRBV11-2 to TRBJ2-7; D uncertain. This CDR3 spans 13 amino acids. CDR1 is SGHAT and CDR2 is FQNNGV in the germline V gene. Trimming removed 4 bases at V and 3 bases at J, with 10 bases between. The CDR3 is CASSSSKGYEQYF. In DNA, the CDR3 is TGTGCCAGCAGCTCCTCCAAAGGCTACGAGCAGTACTTC.

The rearrangement uses TRBV6-1 and TRBJ2-7; perhaps D is TRBD1 or TRBD2 (5 bases each). Germline V gene data show CDR1 as MNHNS and CDR2 as SASEGT. This CDR3 contains 15 residues. V was clipped by 2 bases and J by 4 bases, with 15 bases between them. CDR3 amino acids: CASSEISVGAYEQYF. As DNA, the CDR3 is TGTGCCAGCAGTGAAATTTCCGTCGGGGCATACGAGCAGTACTTC.

The sample holds one count of this clone. The V gene is TRBV5-5, the J gene TRBJ2-1, with TRBD1 identical over 9 bases. Germline CDR1 reads SGHKS; CDR2 reads YYEKEE (reference sequence). Trimming at V came to 3 bases and at J to 7 bases, leaving 8 bases not matched to a gene. The CDR3 covers 15 residues. The CDR3 nucleotides are TGTGCCAGCAGCTCGGGACCGGGACAGGGTAATGAGCAGTTCTTC. Its protein product is CASSSGPGQGNEQFF.

The J gene is TRBJ2-3, the V gene TRBV19; no firm D call. Trimming took off 6 bases at V and 8 bases at J, with 18 bases between the two ends. From germline, CDR1 is LNHDA and CDR2 SQIVND (reference sequence). The CDR3 is made up of 14 amino acids. This chain's CDR3 is CASSRSRGTGTQYF. The CDR3 DNA is TGTGCCAGTAGCAGGAGCCGCGGAACGGGTACGCAGTATTTT. Drawing the rest from reference TRBV19 and TRBJ2-3, the complete variable domain is DGGITQSPKYLFRKEGQNVTLSCEQNLNHDAMYWYRQDPGQGLRLIYYSQIVNDFQKGDIAEGYSVSREKKESFPLTVTSAQKNPTAFYLCASSRSRGTGTQYFGPGTRLTVL.

V usage is TRBV27 and J usage is TRBJ2-1; D is possibly TRBD1 (5 bases). Per germline, CDR1 MNHEY and CDR2 SMNVEV (reference sequence). With 4 bases removed from V and 3 bases from J, the gap between germline ends came to 10 bases. The CDR3 runs to 14 residues. The CDR3 reads CASSSRQSYNEQFF. CDR3 sequence (DNA): TGTGCCAGCAGTTCCCGACAGAGCTACAATGAGCAGTTCTTC.

V gene TRBV5-1 combines with J gene TRBJ1-1, with 8 bases identical to TRBD1. This CDR3 region has 15 residues. Germline assignment: CDR1 SGHRS and CDR2 YFSETQ. V shed 3 bases and J 0 bases; nucleotides not matched to a gene: 4. Here the CDR3 DNA reads TGCGCCAGCAGCTCCGGACAGGGCTTGAACACTGAAGCTTTCTTT. Protein sequence: CASSSGQGLNTEAFF.

This rearrangement joins TRBV5-1 to TRBJ2-7; 8 nucleotides align to TRBD1. This CDR3 comprises 14 residues. V gave up 2 bases and J gave up 5 bases; unmatched junction bases: 6. The germline V gene has CDR1 SGHRS and CDR2 YFSETQ. The CDR3 region is CASSFQGAGNEQYF. CDR3 nucleotide sequence: TGCGCCAGCAGCTTCCAGGGGGCGGGGAACGAGCAGTACTTC.

The J gene is TRBJ2-5, the V gene TRBV4-3; maybe TRBD1 (5 bases). This CDR3 is built from 15 residues. V was cut by 2 bases and J by 4 bases, with 14 bases left in between. Germline loops: CDR1 LGHNA, CDR2 YSLEER. In DNA, the CDR3 is TGCGCCAGCAGCCAATTGGGGCCCTCCGGAGAGACCCAGTACTTC. Its protein product is CASSQLGPSGETQYF.

The chain joins TRBV5-4 to TRBJ1-2; 7 bases fit TRBD1. The V and J ends lost 2 bases and 5 bases, in that order; junction bases with no gene match: 9. This CDR3 spans 15 amino acids. Germline lookup yields CDR1 SGHNT and CDR2 YYREEE (reference sequence). CDR3 coding DNA: TGTGCCAGCAGCTTAAATACAGGGGCATGGTATGGCTACACCTTC. It codes for CASSLNTGAWYGYTF.

The chain employs TRBV11-2 and TRBJ2-7; D unresolved. Germline values: CDR1 SGHAT, CDR2 FQNNGV. Trimming removed 0 bases from V and 3 bases from J, with 12 bases in between. The CDR3 extends over 15 amino acids. The CDR3 DNA is TGTGCCAGCAGCTTAGATTCTTCCAGGTACTACGAGCAGTACTTC. Its translation: CASSLDSSRYYEQYF.

Only a few counts were recorded for this clone. The chain is built from TRBV19 and TRBJ1-1; perhaps TRBD1 as D (6 bases). The V and J ends lost 4 bases and 0 bases respectively, with 9 bases between them. CDR1 and CDR2 from the germline V gene are LNHDA and SQIVND (reference sequence). This CDR3 has 14 residues. CDR3 amino acids: CASSTGQLNTEAFF. CDR3 nucleotides: TGTGCCAGTAGTACCGGACAGTTGAACACTGAAGCTTTCTTT.

This sequence joins TRBV27 and TRBJ1-1; D is possibly TRBD1 (5 bases). V gave up 6 bases and J gave up 5 bases, with 16 bases separating them. The CDR3 contains 14 residues. Germline V lookup: CDR1 MNHEY, CDR2 SMNVEV (reference sequence). As DNA, the CDR3 is TGTGCCAGCAGGCAACCTGGGGGGTATACTGAAGCTTTCTTT. The encoded protein is CASRQPGGYTEAFF.

The chain links TRBV2 to TRBJ2-3, with D possibly TRBD2 on 6 matching bases. This CDR3 spans 15 amino acids. The V end lost 5 bases, the J end lost 2 bases, and 14 bases lay between the germline ends. CDR1 and CDR2 from the germline V gene are SNHLY and FYNNEI. This CDR3 is CASSTIAGPTDTQYF. The CDR3 DNA reads TGTGCCAGCAGTACGATTGCGGGGCCCACAGATACGCAGTATTTT.

This chain links TRBV7-2 with TRBJ1-2; 10 positions match TRBD1. Germline V gene data show CDR1 as SGHTA and CDR2 as FQGNSA. With V trimmed by 4 bases and J by 4 bases, 6 bases remained unmatched. The CDR3 covers 15 residues. The CDR3 loop reads CASSYSTGGGYGYTF. Written as DNA, the CDR3 is TGTGCCAGCAGCTACTCGACAGGGGGCGGCTATGGCTACACCTTC.

This sequence joins TRBV4-1 and TRBJ1-5, with 7 bases matching TRBD1. Per the germline V gene, CDR1 is MGHRA and CDR2 is YSYEKL. J was trimmed by 6 bases and V by 2 bases; bases with no gene match: 13. This CDR3 has 17 residues. The CDR3 DNA follows: TGCGCCAGCAGCCAAACCCAGGGGGGCATTGGTAGTCAGCCCCAGCATTTT. This encodes CASSQTQGGIGSQPQHF.

This clone was counted between two and nine times. This chain connects TRBV15 to TRBJ2-7, with D perhaps matching TRBD1 or TRBD2 (5 bases each). Trimming left V 0 bases short and J 4 bases short, with 7 bases between. The CDR3 has 13 amino acids. Germline V gives CDR1 LNHNV, CDR2 YYDKDF (reference sequence). In nucleotides, the CDR3 is TGTGCCACCAGCAGAGATGAGGGGTACGAGCAGTACTTC. This gives the protein CATSRDEGYEQYF.